This T cell receptor (beta chain) was found in a study of T cells in Graves' hyperthyroidism and ophthalmopathy. Patients counted as stable if ophthalmopathy did not develop within 18 months. Patients were excluded for uncontrolled infection, other autoimmune disease, pregnancy or lactation. Germline V gives CDR1 DFQATT, CDR2 SNEGSKA (reference sequence). This CDR3 is 18 amino acids long. V trimming: 0 bases; J trimming: 2 bases; junction bases outside the gene matches: 12. There were TCR beta CDR3 regions amplified from RNA transcripts. HTBI primers were used for first-round RT-PCR of the TCR CDR3. TCRdb used MiXCR to reprocess the multiplex PCR reads, holding one entry per CDR3 protein. The data show under 250,000 distinct CDR3 sequences, 15% to 20% seen once.

The V gene is TRBV20-1, the J gene TRBJ2-3; 9 bases agree with TRBD1. Sequenced material: blood. The sequence was collected from a man aged 50-59 years with Graves' hyperthyroidism. The CDR3 region is CSARDNGLGQGNTDTQYF. DNA for the CDR3: TGCAGTGCTAGAGATAATGGTTTGGGACAGGGTAACACAGATACGCAGTATTTT.